This entry features one T cell receptor beta chain sequence. The antigen is undetermined. TCRdb's copy holds only in-frame clones and misses some; the assay was immunoSEQ multiplex PCR. This table has more than 60,000 clones, 85% to 95% appearing once. These data are taken from a study of human versus mouse CDR3 diversity and MHC coevolution. Cells were CD45RO-negative CD62L-positive naive CD4 T cells sorted from PBMCs. Germline assignment: CDR1 SGHRS and CDR2 YFSETQ. V gave up 4 bases and J gave up 3 bases; unmatched junction bases: 9. The CDR3 extends over 15 amino acids. Findings of the study overall: Mice had fewer CDR3 deletions and insertions than humans on average. About 1.6 million TCR beta clonotypes were estimated for humans, the largest repertoire.

The chain carries TRBV5-1 and TRBJ2-7; 8 bases are a match to TRBD1. This sequence was found in a person between 25 and 75 years old in good health. Material for sequencing was naive CD4+ T cells from blood. As for subset: CD45RO-negative CD62L-positive naive CD4 T cells. CDR3 in amino acids: CASSARDRSIYEQYF. The CDR3 DNA is TGCGCCAGCAGCGCCCGGGACAGGAGTATCTACGAGCAGTACTTC.